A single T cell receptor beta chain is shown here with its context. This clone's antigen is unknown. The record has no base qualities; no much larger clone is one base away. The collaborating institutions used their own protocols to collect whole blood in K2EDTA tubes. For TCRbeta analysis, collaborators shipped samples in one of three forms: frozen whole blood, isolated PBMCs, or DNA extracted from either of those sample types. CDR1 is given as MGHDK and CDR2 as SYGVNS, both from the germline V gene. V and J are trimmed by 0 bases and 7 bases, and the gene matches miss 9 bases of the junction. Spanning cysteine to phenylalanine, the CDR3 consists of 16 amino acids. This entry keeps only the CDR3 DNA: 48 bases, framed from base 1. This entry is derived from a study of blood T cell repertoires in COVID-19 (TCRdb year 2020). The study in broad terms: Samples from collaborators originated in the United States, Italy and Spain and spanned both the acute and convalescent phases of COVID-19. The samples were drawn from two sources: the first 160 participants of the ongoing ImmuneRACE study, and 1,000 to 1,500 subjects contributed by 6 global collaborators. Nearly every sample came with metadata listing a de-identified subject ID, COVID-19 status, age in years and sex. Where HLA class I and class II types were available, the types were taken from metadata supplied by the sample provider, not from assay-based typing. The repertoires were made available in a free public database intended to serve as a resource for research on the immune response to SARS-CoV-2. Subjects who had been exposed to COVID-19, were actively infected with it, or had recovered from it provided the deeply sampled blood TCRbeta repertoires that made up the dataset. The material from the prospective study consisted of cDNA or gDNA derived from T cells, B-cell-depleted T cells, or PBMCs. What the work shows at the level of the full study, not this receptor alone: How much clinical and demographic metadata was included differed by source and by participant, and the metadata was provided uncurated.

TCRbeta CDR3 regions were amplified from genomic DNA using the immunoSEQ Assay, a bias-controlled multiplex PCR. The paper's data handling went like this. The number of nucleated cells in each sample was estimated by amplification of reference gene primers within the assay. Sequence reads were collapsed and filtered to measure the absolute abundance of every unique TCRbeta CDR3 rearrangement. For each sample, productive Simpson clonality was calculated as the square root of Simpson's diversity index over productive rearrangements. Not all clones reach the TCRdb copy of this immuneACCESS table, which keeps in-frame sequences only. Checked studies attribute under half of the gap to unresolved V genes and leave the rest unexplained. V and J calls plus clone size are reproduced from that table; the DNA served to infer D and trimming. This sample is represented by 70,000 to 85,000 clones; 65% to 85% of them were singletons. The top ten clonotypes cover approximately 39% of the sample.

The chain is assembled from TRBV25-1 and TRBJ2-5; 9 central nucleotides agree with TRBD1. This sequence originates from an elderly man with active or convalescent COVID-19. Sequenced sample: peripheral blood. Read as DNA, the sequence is TGTGCCAGCAGTGAATATCTACAGGGGGCGGTTTTGACCCAGTACTTC. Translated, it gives CASSEYLQGAVLTQYF.